The 6 T cell receptor beta chains below were found in one sample sequenced in a study of blood T cells in healthy people across ages. The authors ran a second PCR of 7 to 11 cycles using a sample-barcoded 5' primer and a J-beta primer mix. TCRdb redid the calling of the 5' RACE reads with MiXCR, one entry per CDR3 protein. Here the sample spans roughly 2 million distinct CDR3 sequences, about 49% being singletons. Source material: blood. The receptors shown here come from a woman in her 40s in good health.

The chain joins TRBV7-9 to TRBJ2-3; TRBD1 matches 7 bases. Germline CDR1 SEHNR, CDR2 FQNEAQ (reference sequence). The V gene end was trimmed by 5 bases and the J gene end by 3 bases; junction bases not matched to a gene: 8. CDR3 length: 15 amino acids. The CDR3 sequence: CASSPKGGITDTQYF. The CDR3 nucleotides are TGTGCCAGCAGCCCGAAAGGGGGCATTACAGATACGCAGTATTTT.

The V gene is TRBV28, the J gene TRBJ2-3, with D possibly being TRBD1 (5 bases). Germline lookup yields CDR1 MDHEN and CDR2 SYDVKM. V shed 6 bases and J shed 0 bases, with 16 bases lying between them. CDR3 size: 16 residues. CDR3 coding DNA: TGTGCCAGCAGGGAGATAGGGGTTTCTAGCACAGATACGCAGTATTTT. Translation gives CASREIGVSSTDTQYF. The variable domain in full, completed from reference TRBV28 and TRBJ2-3, reads DVKVTQSSRYLVKRTGEKVFLECVQDMDHENMFWYRQDPGLGLRLIYFSYDVKMKEKGDIPEGYSVSREKKERFSLILESASTNQTSMYLCASREIGVSSTDTQYFGPGTRLTVL.

This clonotype has just a few counts. A much more abundant neighbour one base away suggests this may be a read error. The genes are TRBV7-2 and TRBJ2-1; 12 positions agree with TRBD2. The germline V gene has CDR1 SGHTA and CDR2 FQGNSA. The CDR3 runs to 15 residues. The J segment lost 8 bases and the V segment lost 1 base, leaving 3 bases of the junction unmatched. CDR3 in amino acids: CASSLGTSGVYEQFF. The CDR3, as DNA: TGTGCCAGCAGCTTAGGGACTAGCGGGGTTTATGAGCAGTTCTTC.

This sequence joins TRBV18 and TRBJ2-1; D not resolved. V was trimmed by 0 bases and J by 3 bases, leaving 3 bases between them. The CDR3 length is 13 residues. The germline V gene has CDR1 KGHSH and CDR2 LQKENI. CDR3 sequence (DNA): TGTGCCAGCTCACCACCGGACTACAATGAGCAGTTCTTC. Translating it yields CASSPPDYNEQFF.

V and J are TRBV7-8 and TRBJ2-3; 8 bases line up with TRBD1. With 1 base clipped from V and 4 bases from J, the junction kept 4 bases outside the gene matches. The germline V gene has CDR1 SGHVS and CDR2 FQNEAQ. This CDR3 has 15 amino acids. CDR3 coding DNA: TGTGCCAGCAGCTTAGAAGGCAGGGGGCCAGATACGCAGTATTTT. It yields the protein CASSLEGRGPDTQYF.

This clonotype was seen just once. The chain uses TRBV20-1 and TRBJ2-3; 8 bases map to TRBD1. J gave up 0 bases and V 6 bases, and 5 bases lay outside the gene matches. This CDR3 region has 14 residues. Germline-derived CDR1 and CDR2 are DFQATT and SNEGSKA (reference sequence). The CDR3 reads CSATGTGSTDTQYF. The CDR3 DNA is TGCAGTGCAACCGGGACAGGTAGCACAGATACGCAGTATTTT.